This passage covers 11 T cell receptor beta chains from one sample sequenced in a study of control samples from healthy donors and cancer patients. Method: immunoSEQ multiplex PCR; TCRdb's copy keeps in-frame clones and lacks some. The data hold over 60,000 clones, with roughly 90% observed a single time. Sequencing was carried out using PBMCs. The receptors were gathered from a woman aged 60-70 years with head and neck cancer.

The genes are TRBV19 and TRBJ1-2; D is possibly TRBD1 (5 bases). This CDR3 is built from 14 residues. The germline V and J ends were trimmed by 8 bases and 4 bases, with 17 bases remaining between them. From germline, CDR1 is LNHDA and CDR2 SQIVND (reference sequence). The CDR3 spells CASQSPGRGYGYTF. Written as DNA, the CDR3 is TGTGCCAGTCAGAGCCCGGGAAGGGGCTATGGCTACACCTTC. The whole variable domain, remainder taken from reference TRBV19 and TRBJ1-2, is DGGITQSPKYLFRKEGQNVTLSCEQNLNHDAMYWYRQDPGQGLRLIYYSQIVNDFQKGDIAEGYSVSREKKESFPLTVTSAQKNPTAFYLCASQSPGRGYGYTFGSGTRLTVV.

The chain recombines TRBV23-1 with TRBJ2-3, with D possibly matching TRBD1 (6 bases). TRBV23-1 is designated an ORF whose function remains uncertain. The ends were cut back, 0 bases at V and 6 bases at J, with 7 bases in the middle. The CDR3 is 13 amino acids. In nucleotides, the CDR3 is TGCGCCAGCAGTCAATCGCAGGGGGATACGCAGTATTTT. Encoded protein: CASSQSQGDTQYF.

This chain joins TRBV19 and TRBJ1-6; D perhaps matches TRBD1 (5 bases). The CDR3 runs 15 residues. Germline-derived CDR1 and CDR2 are LNHDA and SQIVND (reference sequence). The V end lost 5 bases, the J end lost 4 bases, and 12 bases lay between the germline ends. The CDR3 loop reads CASSEGRGYNSPLHF. In nucleotides, the CDR3 is TGTGCCAGTAGTGAAGGCCGGGGGTATAATTCACCCCTCCACTTT.

V is TRBV5-1 and J is TRBJ2-3, with a possible D match to TRBD2 (5 bases). V lost 0 bases and J 2 bases, leaving 16 bases between the germline ends. The germline gives CDR1 SGHRS, CDR2 YFSETQ. The CDR3 has 17 residues. The CDR3 loop is CASSLGSAGSVTDTQYF. In DNA, the CDR3 is TGCGCCAGCAGCTTGGGGTCTGCGGGCTCGGTCACAGATACGCAGTATTTT.

The V gene is TRBV4-1, the J gene TRBJ2-5; 10 bases agree with TRBD2. In germline, CDR1 is MGHRA, CDR2 YSYEKL. This CDR3 region has 17 residues. V lost 3 bases and J lost 3; bases outside the gene matches: 10. The CDR3, as DNA: TGCGCCAGCAGCCACCCCGGGGGCCTAGCGGGAGAAGAGACCCAGTACTTC. This gives the protein CASSHPGGLAGEETQYF.

V and J are TRBV29-1 and TRBJ1-1; TRBD1 might be the D (5 bases). Deletions cut 5 bases from V and 5 bases from J, with 18 bases between. Germline V CDR1 and CDR2: SQVTM, ANQGSEA. The CDR3 runs 14 residues. The CDR3 loop is CSVRSGGGGTEAFF. Written as DNA, the CDR3 is TGCAGCGTTCGAAGCGGGGGTGGTGGGACTGAAGCTTTCTTT.

This chain connects TRBV6-6 to TRBJ1-4; no clear D gene. V was pared by 2 bases and J by 7 bases, with 11 bases between. Germline loops: CDR1 MNHNY, CDR2 SVGAGI (reference sequence). The CDR3 is 14 residues long. The DNA of the CDR3 is TGTGCCAGCAGTTACGATAACCGGGGTGAAAAACTGTTTTTT. It yields the protein CASSYDNRGEKLFF.

V usage is TRBV18 and J usage is TRBJ2-6; either TRBD1 or TRBD2 may supply D (5 bases each). Germline assignment: CDR1 KGHSH and CDR2 LQKENI. CDR3 length: 17 residues. Trimming left V 4 bases short and J 0 bases short, with 13 bases between. The CDR3 here is CASSLRGTDSGANVLTF. The DNA for the CDR3 is TGTGCCAGCTCACTCCGAGGGACCGACTCTGGGGCCAACGTCCTGACTTTC.

The V call is TRBV7-3, the J call TRBJ2-5; D unresolved. Germline CDR1 SGHTA, CDR2 FQGTGA. The CDR3 consists of 12 residues. The V end was cut by 2 bases, the J end by 4 bases, with 5 bases between. CDR3 sequence (DNA): TGTGCCAGCAGCTTATACGGAGAGACCCAGTACTTC. This sequence encodes CASSLYGETQYF.

The chain carries TRBV6-5 and TRBJ1-4; D is ambiguous. CDR1 and CDR2 (germline): MNHEY, SVGAGI. V dropped 1 base and J dropped 7 bases, with 1 base sitting between them. The CDR3 extends over 11 amino acids. The CDR3 sequence: CASSYFEKLFF. CDR3 sequence (DNA): TGTGCCAGCAGTTACTTTGAAAAACTGTTTTTT.

The chain links TRBV18 to TRBJ2-4; TRBD1 aligns across 9 bases. J was trimmed by 0 bases and V by 2 bases; bases with no gene match: 5. CDR1 KGHSH and CDR2 LQKENI come from the germline V gene. The CDR3 is made up of 17 amino acids. The CDR3 protein is CASSPDRGDLAKNIQYF. The DNA for the CDR3 is TGTGCCAGCTCACCAGACAGGGGGGACCTAGCCAAAAACATTCAGTACTTC.